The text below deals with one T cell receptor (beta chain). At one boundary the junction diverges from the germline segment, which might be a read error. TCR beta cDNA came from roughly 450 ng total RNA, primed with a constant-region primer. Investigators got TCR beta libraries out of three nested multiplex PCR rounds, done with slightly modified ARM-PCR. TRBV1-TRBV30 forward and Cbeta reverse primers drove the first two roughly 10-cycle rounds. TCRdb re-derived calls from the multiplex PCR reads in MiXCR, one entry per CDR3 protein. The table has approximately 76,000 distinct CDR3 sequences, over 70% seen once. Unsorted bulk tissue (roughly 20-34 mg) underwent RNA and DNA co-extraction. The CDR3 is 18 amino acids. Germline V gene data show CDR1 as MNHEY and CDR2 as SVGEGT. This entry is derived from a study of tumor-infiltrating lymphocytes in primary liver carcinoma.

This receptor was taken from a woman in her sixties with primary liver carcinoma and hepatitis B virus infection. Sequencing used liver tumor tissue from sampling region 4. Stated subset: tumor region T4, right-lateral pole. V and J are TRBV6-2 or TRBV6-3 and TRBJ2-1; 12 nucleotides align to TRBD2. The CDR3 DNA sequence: TGTGCCAGCAGTCCCGAGACTAGCGGGAGAGGAACCTACAACGAGCAGTTCTTC. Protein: CASSPETSGRGTYNEQFF.